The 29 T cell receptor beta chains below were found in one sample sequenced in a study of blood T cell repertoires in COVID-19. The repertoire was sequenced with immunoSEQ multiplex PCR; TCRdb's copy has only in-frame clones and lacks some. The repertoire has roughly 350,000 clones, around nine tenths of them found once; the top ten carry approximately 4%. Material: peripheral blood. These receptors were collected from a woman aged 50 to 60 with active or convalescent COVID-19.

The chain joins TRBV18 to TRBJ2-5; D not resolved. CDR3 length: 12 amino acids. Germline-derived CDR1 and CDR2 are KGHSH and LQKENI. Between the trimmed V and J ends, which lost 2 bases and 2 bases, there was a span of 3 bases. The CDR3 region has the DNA TGTGCCAGCTCACCATCTCAAGAGACCCAGTACTTC. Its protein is CASSPSQETQYF.

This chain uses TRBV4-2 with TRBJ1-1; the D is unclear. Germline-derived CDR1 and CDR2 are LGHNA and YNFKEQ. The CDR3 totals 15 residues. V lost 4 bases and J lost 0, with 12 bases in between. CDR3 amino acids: CASSPTAGMNTEAFF. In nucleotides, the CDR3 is TGTGCCAGCAGCCCGACGGCGGGAATGAACACTGAAGCTTTCTTT.

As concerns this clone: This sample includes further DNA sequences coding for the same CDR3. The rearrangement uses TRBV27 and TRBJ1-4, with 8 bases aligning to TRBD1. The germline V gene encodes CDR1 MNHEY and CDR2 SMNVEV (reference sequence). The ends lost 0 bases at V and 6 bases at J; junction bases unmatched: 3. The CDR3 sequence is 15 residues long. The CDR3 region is CASSLSGTGHEKLFF. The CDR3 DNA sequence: TGTGCCAGCAGTTTATCAGGGACAGGCCATGAAAAACTGTTTTTT.

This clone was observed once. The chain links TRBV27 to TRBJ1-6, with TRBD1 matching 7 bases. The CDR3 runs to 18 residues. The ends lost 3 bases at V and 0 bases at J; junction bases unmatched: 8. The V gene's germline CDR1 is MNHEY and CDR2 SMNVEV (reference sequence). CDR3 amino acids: CASSFSSGGSSYNSPLHF. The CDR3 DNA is TGTGCCAGCAGTTTTTCATCAGGGGGAAGCTCCTATAATTCACCCCTCCACTTT.

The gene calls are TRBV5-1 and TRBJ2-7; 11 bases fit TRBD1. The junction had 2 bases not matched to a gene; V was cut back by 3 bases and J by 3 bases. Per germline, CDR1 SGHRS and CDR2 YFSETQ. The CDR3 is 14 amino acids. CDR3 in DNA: TGCGCCAGCAGCTCCGGGACAGGGGGCTACGAGCAGTACTTC. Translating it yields CASSSGTGGYEQYF.

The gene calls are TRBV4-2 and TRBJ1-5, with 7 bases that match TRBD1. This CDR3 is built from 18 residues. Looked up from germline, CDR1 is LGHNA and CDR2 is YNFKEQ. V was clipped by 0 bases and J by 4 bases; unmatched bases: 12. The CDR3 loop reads CASSQDHLGNRGNQPQHF. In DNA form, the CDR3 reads TGTGCCAGCAGCCAAGATCACTTGGGGAACAGGGGTAATCAGCCCCAGCATTTT.

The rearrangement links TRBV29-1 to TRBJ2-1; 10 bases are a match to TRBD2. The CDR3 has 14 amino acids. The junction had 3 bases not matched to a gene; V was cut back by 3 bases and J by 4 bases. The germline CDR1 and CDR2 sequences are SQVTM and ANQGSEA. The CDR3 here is CSVEVSGGYNEQFF. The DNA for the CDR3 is TGCAGCGTTGAGGTTAGCGGGGGGTACAATGAGCAGTTCTTC.

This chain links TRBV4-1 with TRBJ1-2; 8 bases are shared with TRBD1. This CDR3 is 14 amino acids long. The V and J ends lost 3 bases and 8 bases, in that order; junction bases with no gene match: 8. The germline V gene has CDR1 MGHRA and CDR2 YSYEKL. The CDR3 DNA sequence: TGCGCCAGCAGCCATGTTACAGGGGGTGGAGGCTACACCTTC. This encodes CASSHVTGGGGYTF.

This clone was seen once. The CDR3 coding sequence is TGTGCCAGCACCGAAGTGAGCTCCTATAATTCACCCCTCCACTTT. It codes for CASTEVSSYNSPLHF. The chain joins TRBV7-2 to TRBJ1-6; D call uncertain. This CDR3 comprises 15 residues. With 7 bases removed from V and 0 bases from J, the gap between germline ends came to 10 bases. CDR1 SGHTA and CDR2 FQGNSA come from the germline V gene.

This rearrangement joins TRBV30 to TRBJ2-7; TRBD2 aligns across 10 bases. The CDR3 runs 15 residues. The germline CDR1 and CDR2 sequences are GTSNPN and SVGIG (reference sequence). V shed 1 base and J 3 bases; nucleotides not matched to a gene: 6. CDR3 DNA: TGTGCCTGGAGTGGAGCGGGAGGGCCGGGCTACGAGCAGTACTTC. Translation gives CAWSGAGGPGYEQYF. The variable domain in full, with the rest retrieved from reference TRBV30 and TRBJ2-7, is SQTIHQWPATLVQPVGSPLSLECTVEGTSNPNLYWYRQAAGRGLQLLFYSVGIGQISSEVPQNLSASRPQDRQFILSSKKLLLSDSGFYLCAWSGAGGPGYEQYFGPGTRLTVT.

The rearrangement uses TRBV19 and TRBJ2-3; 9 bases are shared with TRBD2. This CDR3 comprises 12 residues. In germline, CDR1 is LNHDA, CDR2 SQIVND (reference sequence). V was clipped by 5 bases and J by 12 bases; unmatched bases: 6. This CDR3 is CASSVSSGEQYF. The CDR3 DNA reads TGTGCCAGTAGTGTATCTAGCGGGGAACAGTATTTT. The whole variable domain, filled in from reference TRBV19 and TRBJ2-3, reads DGGITQSPKYLFRKEGQNVTLSCEQNLNHDAMYWYRQDPGQGLRLIYYSQIVNDFQKGDIAEGYSVSREKKESFPLTVTSAQKNPTAFYLCASSVSSGEQYFGPGTRLTVL.

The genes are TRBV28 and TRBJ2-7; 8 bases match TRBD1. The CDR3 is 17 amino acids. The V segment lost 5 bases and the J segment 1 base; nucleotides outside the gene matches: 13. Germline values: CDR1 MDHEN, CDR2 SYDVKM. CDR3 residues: CASSLNDRQGPSYEQYF. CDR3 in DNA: TGTGCCAGCAGTCTGAACGATCGACAGGGGCCTTCCTACGAGCAGTACTTC.

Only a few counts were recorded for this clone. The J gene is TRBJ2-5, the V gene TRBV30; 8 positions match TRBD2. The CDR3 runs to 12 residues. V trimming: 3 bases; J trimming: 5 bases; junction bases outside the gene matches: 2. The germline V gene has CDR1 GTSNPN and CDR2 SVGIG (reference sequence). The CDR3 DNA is TGTGCCTGGAGCTCGGGGGGGGAGACCCAGTACTTC. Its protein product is CAWSSGGETQYF.

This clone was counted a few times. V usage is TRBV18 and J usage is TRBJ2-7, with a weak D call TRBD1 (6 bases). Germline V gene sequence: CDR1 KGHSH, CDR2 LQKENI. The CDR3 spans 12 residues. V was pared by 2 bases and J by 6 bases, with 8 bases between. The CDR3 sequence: CASSPNRVEQYF. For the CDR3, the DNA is TGTGCCAGCTCACCAAACAGGGTCGAGCAGTACTTC.

CDR3 loop: CASSAMTGPLSGNTIYF. As DNA, the CDR3 is TGTGCCAGCAGCGCAATGACAGGGCCCCTCTCTGGAAACACCATATATTTT. The chain combines TRBV9 with TRBJ1-3; 7 bases align to TRBD1. V lost 3 bases and J lost 0; bases outside the gene matches: 9. The CDR3 runs to 17 residues. Per the germline V gene, CDR1 is SGDLS and CDR2 is YYNGEE.

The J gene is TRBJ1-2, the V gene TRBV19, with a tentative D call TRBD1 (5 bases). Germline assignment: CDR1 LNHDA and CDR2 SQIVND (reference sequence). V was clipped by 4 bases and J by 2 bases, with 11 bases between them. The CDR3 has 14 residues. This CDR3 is CASSNQGINYGYTF. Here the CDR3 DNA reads TGTGCCAGTAGTAACCAGGGTATCAACTATGGCTACACCTTC.

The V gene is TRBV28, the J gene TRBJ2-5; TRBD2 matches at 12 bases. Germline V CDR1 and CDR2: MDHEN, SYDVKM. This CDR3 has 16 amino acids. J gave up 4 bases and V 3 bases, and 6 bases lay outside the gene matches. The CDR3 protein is CASSFPSGGVGETQYF. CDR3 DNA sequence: TGTGCCAGCAGTTTCCCTAGCGGGGGGGTAGGAGAGACCCAGTACTTC.

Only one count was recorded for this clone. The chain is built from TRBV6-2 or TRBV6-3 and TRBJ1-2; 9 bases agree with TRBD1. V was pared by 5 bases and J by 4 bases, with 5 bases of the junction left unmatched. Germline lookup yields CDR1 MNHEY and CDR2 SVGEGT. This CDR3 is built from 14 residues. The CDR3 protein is CASSGQGPTYGYTF. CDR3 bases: TGTGCCAGCAGTGGACAGGGGCCAACCTATGGCTACACCTTC.

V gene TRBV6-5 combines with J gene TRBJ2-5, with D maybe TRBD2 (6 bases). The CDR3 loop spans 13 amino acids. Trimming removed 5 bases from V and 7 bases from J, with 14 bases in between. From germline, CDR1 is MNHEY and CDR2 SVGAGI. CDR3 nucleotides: TGTGCCAGCAGTCCTGTGCTGGGGGGGACCCAGTACTTC. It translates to CASSPVLGGTQYF.

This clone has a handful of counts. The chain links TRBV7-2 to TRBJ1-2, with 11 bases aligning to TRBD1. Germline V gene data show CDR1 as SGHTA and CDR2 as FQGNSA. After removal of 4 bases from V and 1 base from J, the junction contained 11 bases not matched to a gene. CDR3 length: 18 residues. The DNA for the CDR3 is TGTGCCAGCAGCTCGCCCCGGGACAGGGGGGCCATTAACTATGGCTACACCTTC. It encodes CASSSPRDRGAINYGYTF.

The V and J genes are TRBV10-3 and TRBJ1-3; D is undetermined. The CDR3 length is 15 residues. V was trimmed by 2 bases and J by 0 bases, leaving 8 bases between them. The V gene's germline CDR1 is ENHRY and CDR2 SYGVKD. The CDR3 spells CAISEGLSSGNTIYF. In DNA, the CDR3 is TGTGCCATCAGTGAGGGACTGTCCTCTGGAAACACCATATATTTT.

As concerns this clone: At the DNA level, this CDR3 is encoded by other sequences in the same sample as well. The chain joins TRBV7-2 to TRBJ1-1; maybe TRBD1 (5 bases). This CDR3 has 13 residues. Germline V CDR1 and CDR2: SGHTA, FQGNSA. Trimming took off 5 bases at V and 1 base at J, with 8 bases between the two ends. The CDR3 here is CASSRDRNTEAFF. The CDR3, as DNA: TGTGCCAGCAGCCGAGACAGGAACACTGAAGCTTTCTTT.

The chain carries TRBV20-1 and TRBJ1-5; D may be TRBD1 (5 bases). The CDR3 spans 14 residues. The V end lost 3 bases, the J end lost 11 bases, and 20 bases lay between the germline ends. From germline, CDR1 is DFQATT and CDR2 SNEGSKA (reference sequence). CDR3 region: CSASWVSGEGTQHF. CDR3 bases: TGCAGTGCTAGTTGGGTGTCGGGGGAAGGGACCCAGCATTTT.

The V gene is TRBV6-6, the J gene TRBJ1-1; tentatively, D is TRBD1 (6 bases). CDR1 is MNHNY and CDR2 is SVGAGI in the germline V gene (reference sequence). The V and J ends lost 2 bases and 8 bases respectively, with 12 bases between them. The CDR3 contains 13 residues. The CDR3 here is CASSYITGTEAFF. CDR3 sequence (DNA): TGTGCCAGCAGTTACATAACCGGGACAGAAGCTTTCTTT.

The CDR3 is CSVGQLNTEAFF. The CDR3 DNA is TGCAGCGTTGGACAATTGAACACTGAAGCTTTCTTT. The genes are TRBV29-1 and TRBJ1-1; D is undetermined. Germline assignment: CDR1 SQVTM and CDR2 ANQGSEA. Between the trimmed V and J ends, which lost 4 bases and 0 bases, there was a span of 6 bases. The CDR3 sequence is 12 residues long.

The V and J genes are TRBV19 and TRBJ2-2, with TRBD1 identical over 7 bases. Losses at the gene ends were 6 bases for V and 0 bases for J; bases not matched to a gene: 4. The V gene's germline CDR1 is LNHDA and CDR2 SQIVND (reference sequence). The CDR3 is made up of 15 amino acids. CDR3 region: CASRNGQANTGELFF. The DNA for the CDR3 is TGTGCCAGTAGGAATGGACAGGCGAACACCGGGGAGCTGTTTTTT. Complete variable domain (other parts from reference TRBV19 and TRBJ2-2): DGGITQSPKYLFRKEGQNVTLSCEQNLNHDAMYWYRQDPGQGLRLIYYSQIVNDFQKGDIAEGYSVSREKKESFPLTVTSAQKNPTAFYLCASRNGQANTGELFFGEGSRLTVL.

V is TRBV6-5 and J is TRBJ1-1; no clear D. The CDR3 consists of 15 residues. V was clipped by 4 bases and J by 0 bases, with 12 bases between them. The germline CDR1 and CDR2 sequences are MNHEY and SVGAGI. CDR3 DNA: TGTGCCAGCAGTTCCGGAGGTAACCTGAACACTGAAGCTTTCTTT. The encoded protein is CASSSGGNLNTEAFF.

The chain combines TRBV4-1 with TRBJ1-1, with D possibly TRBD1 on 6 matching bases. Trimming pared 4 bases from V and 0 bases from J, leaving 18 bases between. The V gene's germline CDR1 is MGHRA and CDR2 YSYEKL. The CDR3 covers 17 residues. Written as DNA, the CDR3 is TGCGCCAGCAGCCCGAGGGACACGGGTTGGGTGAACACTGAAGCTTTCTTT. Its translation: CASSPRDTGWVNTEAFF.

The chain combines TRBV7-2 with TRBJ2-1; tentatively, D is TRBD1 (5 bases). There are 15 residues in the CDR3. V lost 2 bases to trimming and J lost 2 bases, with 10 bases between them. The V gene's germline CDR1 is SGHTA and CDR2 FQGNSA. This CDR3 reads CASSLSGSAYNEQFF. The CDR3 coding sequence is TGTGCCAGCAGCTTATCAGGGTCAGCCTACAATGAGCAGTTCTTC.